This T cell receptor (beta chain) appears in the sequencing data of a study of T-cell memory formation after mild COVID-19. Broader study findings: In pre-infection memory, a portion of responding clones appeared, which suggested that cross-reactive memory joined.

TCRdb recomputed calls from the 5' RACE reads with MiXCR, one row per CDR3 protein. In the table there are about 190,000 distinct CDR3 sequences, around 16% of which are singletons. The germline V gene has CDR1 SGDLS and CDR2 YYNGEE. The ends lost 4 bases at V and 4 bases at J; junction bases unmatched: 6. The CDR3 spans 16 residues. About this clonotype itself: Its matching antigen is unknown.

Sequencing used PBMCs or a T cell subset sorted from them (not recorded which). The receptor was isolated from an adult woman who had mild COVID-19 (a few samples of this study predate the infection). Cell type and time point are not known. The chain employs TRBV9 and TRBJ2-1; TRBD2 matches at 12 bases. The CDR3 DNA sequence: TGTGCCAGCAGCTCCCTGACTAGCGGGGGATACAATGAGCAGTTCTTC. Protein product: CASSSLTSGGYNEQFF.